This is a list of T cell receptor beta chains from one sample in a study of early T cells in non-severe SARS-CoV-2 infection. MiXCR, run by TCRdb on the 5' RACE reads, gives a single entry per CDR3 protein. The repertoire holds around 76,000 distinct CDR3 sequences, more than 10% seen once, with approximately 4% in the top ten. Material for sequencing was whole blood. These receptor sequences come from an adult who was a healthcare worker with PCR-confirmed SARS-CoV-2 infection or an uninfected control (not recorded which). The CDR3 runs from the conserved cysteine through the conserved F or W. The order of the fields is clone size, J gene, V gene, D gene, CDR3 DNA, CDR3 protein. The D gene is left open where the match is weak. Where a row states a size, it is once, few, many or the class of an expanded clone; other rows omit it.

abundance: NA; j_gene: TRBJ2-3; v_gene: TRBV7-2; d_gene: NA; CDR3nt: TGTGCCAGCAGCAAGGACAGTCGAGATACGCAGTATTTT; CDR3aa: CASSKDSRDTQYF
abundance: NA; j_gene: TRBJ2-7; v_gene: TRBV4-2; d_gene: TRBD2; CDR3nt: TGTGCCAGCAGCCAAGTAGTCGCGGGAGGGTCTGACTACGAGCAGTACTTC; CDR3aa: CASSQVVAGGSDYEQYF
abundance: few; j_gene: TRBJ2-5; v_gene: TRBV29-1; d_gene: TRBD2; CDR3nt: TGCAGCGTACCCACTAGCGGGACAAAAGAGACCCAGTACTTC; CDR3aa: CSVPTSGTKETQYF
abundance: NA; j_gene: TRBJ2-1; v_gene: TRBV7-9; d_gene: NA; CDR3nt: TGTGCCAGCAGCTCCCAAACGACAGGAGGGGAGAGTGAGCAGTTCTTC; CDR3aa: CASSSQTTGGESEQFF
abundance: many; j_gene: TRBJ2-1; v_gene: TRBV18; d_gene: TRBD2; CDR3nt: TGTGCCAGCTCACCCCCTAGCGGGCGAGACAATGAGCAGTTCTTC; CDR3aa: CASSPPSGRDNEQFF
abundance: few; j_gene: TRBJ2-3; v_gene: TRBV18; d_gene: NA; CDR3nt: TGTGCCAGCTCACCAAGACAGCGTAGCACAGATACGCAGTATTTT; CDR3aa: CASSPRQRSTDTQYF
abundance: few; j_gene: TRBJ2-7; v_gene: TRBV29-1; d_gene: TRBD2; CDR3nt: TGCAGCGTTGAAGAACCCCAGCGGGGGGCCTACGAGCAGTACTTC; CDR3aa: CSVEEPQRGAYEQYF
abundance: NA; j_gene: TRBJ1-6; v_gene: TRBV28; d_gene: NA; CDR3nt: TGTGCCAGCAGGCCCAGGGGCGATTCACCCCTCCACTTT; CDR3aa: CASRPRGDSPLHF
abundance: few; j_gene: TRBJ2-3; v_gene: TRBV20-1; d_gene: NA; CDR3nt: TGCAGTGCTCCGAACCGAGGTAGCACAGATACGCAGTATTTT; CDR3aa: CSAPNRGSTDTQYF
abundance: many; j_gene: TRBJ2-3; v_gene: TRBV11-1; d_gene: NA; CDR3nt: TGTGCCAGCAGCTTAGCGATGGACGGCGGCTCAACAGATACGCAGTATTTT; CDR3aa: CASSLAMDGGSTDTQYF
abundance: NA; j_gene: TRBJ2-1; v_gene: TRBV14; d_gene: TRBD2; CDR3nt: TGTGCCAGCAGCAGAGCCCTAGCGGGAGGGGATGAGCAGTTCTTC; CDR3aa: CASSRALAGGDEQFF
abundance: many; j_gene: TRBJ2-1; v_gene: TRBV4-1; d_gene: NA; CDR3nt: TGCGCCAGCAGCCCTAGGGGGGGCGCCCTGGGCAGTGAGCAGTTCTTC; CDR3aa: CASSPRGGALGSEQFF
abundance: many; j_gene: TRBJ2-1; v_gene: TRBV20-1; d_gene: NA; CDR3nt: TGCAGTGCTAGGTATGAGCAGTTCTTC; CDR3aa: CSARYEQFF
abundance: NA; j_gene: TRBJ1-1; v_gene: TRBV30; d_gene: NA; CDR3nt: TGTGCCTGGAGTGTGCAGGGAAGGACTGAAGCTTTCTTT; CDR3aa: CAWSVQGRTEAFF
abundance: few; j_gene: TRBJ2-7; v_gene: TRBV28; d_gene: TRBD1; CDR3nt: TGTGCCAGCAGTTCGGGACAGATGTTAAGCGAGCAGTACTTC; CDR3aa: CASSSGQMLSEQYF
abundance: NA; j_gene: TRBJ1-1; v_gene: TRBV20-1; d_gene: NA; CDR3nt: TGCAGTGCTGGGAGACAGAAGAACACTGAAGCTTTCTTT; CDR3aa: CSAGRQKNTEAFF
abundance: NA; j_gene: TRBJ2-1; v_gene: TRBV28; d_gene: NA; CDR3nt: TGTGCCAGCACTGGAAACAATCGGGGTGAGCAGTTCTTC; CDR3aa: CASTGNNRGEQFF
abundance: many; j_gene: TRBJ2-7; v_gene: TRBV25-1; d_gene: NA; CDR3nt: TGTGCCAGCAGTGCTGGCTATACGGGCGAGCAGTACTTC; CDR3aa: CASSAGYTGEQYF
abundance: many; j_gene: TRBJ2-1; v_gene: TRBV29-1; d_gene: TRBD2; CDR3nt: TGCAGCGTGGGAGGACTAGCGGGTTCCTACAATGAGCAGTTCTTC; CDR3aa: CSVGGLAGSYNEQFF
abundance: few; j_gene: TRBJ1-1; v_gene: TRBV20-1; d_gene: NA; CDR3nt: TGCAGTGCTAGAGATCCAAAGGACAGCCTGAACACTGAAGCTTTCTTT; CDR3aa: CSARDPKDSLNTEAFF
abundance: NA; j_gene: TRBJ2-5; v_gene: TRBV15; d_gene: TRBD1; CDR3nt: TGTGCCACCAGCAGAAGACAGGGGGAGACCCAGTACTTC; CDR3aa: CATSRRQGETQYF
abundance: NA; j_gene: TRBJ2-2; v_gene: TRBV29-1; d_gene: NA; CDR3nt: TGCAGCGTTGAAGATTCTCTGGGGACCGGGGAGCTGTTTTTT; CDR3aa: CSVEDSLGTGELFF
abundance: few; j_gene: TRBJ2-3; v_gene: TRBV6-4; d_gene: TRBD2; CDR3nt: TGTGCCAGCAGCCTGACTAGCGAGGTCACAGATACGCAGTATTTT; CDR3aa: CASSLTSEVTDTQYF
abundance: NA; j_gene: TRBJ1-1; v_gene: TRBV5-4; d_gene: TRBD1; CDR3nt: TGTGCCAGCAGCAAGTTACAGGGGCTGAACACTGAAGCTTTCTTT; CDR3aa: CASSKLQGLNTEAFF